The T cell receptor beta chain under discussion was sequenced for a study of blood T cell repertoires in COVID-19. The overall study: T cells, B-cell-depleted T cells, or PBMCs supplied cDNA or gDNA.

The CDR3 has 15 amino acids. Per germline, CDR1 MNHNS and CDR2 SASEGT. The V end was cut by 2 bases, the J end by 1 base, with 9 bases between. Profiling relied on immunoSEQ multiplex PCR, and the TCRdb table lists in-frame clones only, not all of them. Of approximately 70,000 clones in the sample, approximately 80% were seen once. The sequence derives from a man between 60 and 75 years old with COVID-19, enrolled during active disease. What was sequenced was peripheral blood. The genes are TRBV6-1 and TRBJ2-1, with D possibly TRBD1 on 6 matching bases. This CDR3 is CASSEKGDSYNEQFF. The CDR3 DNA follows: TGTGCCAGCAGTGAAAAGGGGGATTCCTACAATGAGCAGTTCTTC.